This entry is about one TCR beta chain. These data are taken from a study of T cells in Graves' hyperthyroidism and ophthalmopathy. V was clipped by 7 bases and J by 3 bases; unmatched bases: 9. Per germline, CDR1 SNHLY and CDR2 FYNNEI. The CDR3 spans 14 residues. Amplified TCR beta CDR3 regions came from RNA transcripts. The HTBI set primed first-round TCR CDR3 RT-PCR. TCRdb re-derived calls from the multiplex PCR reads in MiXCR, one entry per CDR3 protein. This table holds about 270,000 distinct CDR3 sequences, about 20% found once. Sequenced: blood. The V and J genes are TRBV2 and TRBJ2-7; 7 nucleotides align to TRBD1. The TCR originated in a man in his thirties or forties with Graves' ophthalmopathy. The CDR3 is CASMTGQVFYEQYF. The CDR3 nucleotides read TGTGCCAGCATGACCGGACAGGTTTTCTACGAGCAGTACTTC.